This T cell receptor (beta chain) was observed in a study of spatial heterogeneity in lung cancer. Study-wide context: The study observed each unique TCR and UMI combination more than ten times on average in raw reads.

Trimming took off 7 bases at V and 2 bases at J, with 18 bases between the two ends. The CDR3 is 15 residues long. Germline CDR1 is SGHNT and CDR2 is YENEEA. One entry per CDR3 protein results from TCRdb running MiXCR on the 5' RACE reads. The table records 10,000 to 15,000 distinct CDR3 sequences, roughly 6.2% of them present only once. Time point here: sample taken at primary tumor resection. Unsorted whole RNA samples from tumor, nontumor lung or frozen PBMC were sequenced. Points on this clonotype: This beta chain turned up in a library designed for alpha chains; as an off-target read, its abundance says little.

The chain carries TRBV11-3 and TRBJ2-7, with TRBD2 as a possible D gene (5 bases). The TCR was taken from a male donor with early-stage non-small cell lung cancer. The starting material was normal lung tissue next to the tumor, obtained at surgery. The chain's CDR3 is CASTARASYTYEQYF. CDR3 bases: TGTGCCAGCACGGCGCGGGCTAGCTATACCTACGAGCAGTACTTC.